This T cell receptor (beta chain) was found in a study of blood T cell repertoires in COVID-19. Whole-study context: Collection of acute and convalescent COVID-19 samples took place in the United States, Italy and Spain.

As originally analysed: The authors estimated nucleated cell counts from reference gene primer amplification. Measured with immunoSEQ multiplex PCR; TCRdb has only the in-frame clones, and not every one. D and trimming come from the DNA, and the V and J calls and clone size come from that table. The repertoire includes tens of thousands of clones, 82% of them detected once, and roughly 8.7% sits in the top ten. V was pared by 4 bases and J by 9 bases, with 19 bases between. The CDR3 runs to 16 residues. The germline V gene encodes CDR1 MNHEY and CDR2 SMNVEV (reference sequence). The rearrangement links TRBV27 to TRBJ1-6; D unclear. The specimen sequenced was peripheral blood. The clonotype comes from a woman of 80 years or more with acute or convalescent COVID-19. As DNA, the CDR3 is TGTGCCAGCAGTTCCCCCCTGCGGGAGAGGTTTTCACCCCTCCACTTT. Its translation is CASSSPLRERFSPLHF.